The 25 T cell receptor beta chains reported below all come from one sample, sequenced in a study of cytomegalovirus exposure and HLA in healthy donors. Vbeta (60) and Jbeta (13) primers were used in the PCR. Only in-frame clones appear in the TCRdb table, and some are missing; sequencing was by immunoSEQ multiplex PCR. The sample shows about 240,000 clones, around 81% of them seen only once. What was sequenced was PBMCs. The receptors shown here come from an older woman in good health and CMV-seropositive.

This rearrangement joins TRBV5-4 to TRBJ2-2; tentative D call: TRBD2 (7 bases). The CDR3 has 17 residues. The V and J ends lost 6 bases and 8 bases respectively, with 26 bases between them. Germline V lookup: CDR1 SGHNT, CDR2 YYREEE (reference sequence). CDR3: CASNKGGGAGAAGELFF. The CDR3 DNA sequence: TGTGCCAGCAACAAAGGGGGGGGCGCGGGGGCGGCTGGGGAGCTGTTTTTT.

This clone was counted a single time. The rearrangement joins TRBV10-3 to TRBJ2-1; TRBD2 matches 9 bases. The germline V gene encodes CDR1 ENHRY and CDR2 SYGVKD. CDR3 size: 15 residues. The junction had 10 bases not matched to a gene; V was cut back by 6 bases and J by 7 bases. CDR3 bases: TGTGCCATCAGGCCCCTAGCGGGAATGTGGAATGAGCAGTTCTTC. Translation gives CAIRPLAGMWNEQFF.

The V and J genes are TRBV5-6 and TRBJ1-6; weak D call: TRBD1 (5 bases). CDR1 and CDR2 from the germline V gene are SGHDT and YYEEEE. The V gene lost 0 bases and the J gene lost 10 bases, with 11 bases spanning the gap. This CDR3 has 14 residues. CDR3 in amino acids: CASSLGPGPSPLHF. CDR3 nucleotide sequence: TGTGCCAGCAGCTTGGGTCCAGGGCCCTCACCCCTCCACTTT.

The chain employs TRBV4-2 and TRBJ1-2, with 8 bases matching TRBD1. V lost 0 bases, J lost 8 bases, and 8 bases stayed unmatched. The CDR3 totals 15 residues. Germline V CDR1 and CDR2: LGHNA, YNFKEQ. CDR3 coding DNA: TGTGCCAGCAGCCAAGATCTCAGGGGGCGTGAAGGCTACACCTTC. Residues: CASSQDLRGREGYTF.

This clone has just a few counts. The chain recombines TRBV5-4 with TRBJ1-2; D unclear. The CDR3 is 14 residues long. V lost 6 bases and J lost 0, with 12 bases in between. Germline-derived CDR1 and CDR2 are SGHNT and YYREEE (reference sequence). The DNA of the CDR3 is TGTGCCAGCACCCAGGCCGTAGCTAACTATGGCTACACCTTC. Translation gives CASTQAVANYGYTF.

This chain uses TRBV5-1 with TRBJ2-5; 9 bases map to TRBD1. The germline V gene encodes CDR1 SGHRS and CDR2 YFSETQ. The CDR3 loop spans 14 amino acids. V shed 8 bases and J 13 bases; nucleotides not matched to a gene: 18. The CDR3 region has the DNA TGCGCCAGTGGGGAACCGGGACAGGGCGGGATTTGGTACTTC. Protein product: CASGEPGQGGIWYF.

The chain has TRBV18 and TRBJ1-3; TRBD1 matches 7 bases. Germline V gene lookup returns CDR1 KGHSH and CDR2 LQKENI. V lost 3 bases to trimming and J lost 0 bases; unmatched junction nucleotides: 2. CDR3 length equals 15 residues. The CDR3 nucleotides are TGTGCCAGCTCACCCGGGACAGACTCTGGAAACACCATATATTTT. Translation gives CASSPGTDSGNTIYF.

For this clone: The sample carries other DNA sequences with the same CDR3. V usage is TRBV7-9 and J usage is TRBJ1-5; D may be TRBD1 (5 bases). The CDR3 spans 14 residues. The V and J ends lost 4 bases and 1 base respectively, with 8 bases between them. CDR1 and CDR2 (germline): SEHNR, FQNEAQ (reference sequence). This chain's CDR3 is CASSSGGSNQPQHF. The DNA of the CDR3 is TGTGCCAGCAGCTCCGGGGGGAGCAATCAGCCCCAGCATTTT.

The chain links TRBV2 to TRBJ1-1; D uncertain. There are 11 residues in the CDR3. Trimming took 10 bases from V and 5 from J, leaving 11 bases between them. Germline V gene sequence: CDR1 SNHLY, CDR2 FYNNEI. The CDR3 DNA is TGTGCCACCCCGGCGGCAACTGAAGCTTTCTTT. Its protein is CATPAATEAFF. Combining the CDR3 with reference TRBV2 and TRBJ1-1 gives the whole variable domain EPEVTQTPSHQVTQMGQEVILRCVPISNHLYFYWYRQILGQKVEFLVSFYNNEISEKSEIFDDQFSVERPDGSNFTLKIRSTKLEDSAMYFCATPAATEAFFGQGTRLTVV.

This sequence joins TRBV28 and TRBJ2-1; TRBD2 matches at 10 bases. This CDR3 is 16 amino acids long. CDR1 MDHEN and CDR2 SYDVKM come from the germline V gene. Trimming removed 3 bases from V and 7 bases from J; junction bases left unmatched: 9. For the CDR3, the DNA is TGTGCCAGCAGTTTTTCTAGCGGGAGATCTTTTAATGAGCAGTTCTTC. Encoded protein: CASSFSSGRSFNEQFF.

This chain connects TRBV10-3 to TRBJ2-3, with 10 bases lining up with TRBD1. With 6 bases clipped from V and 4 bases from J, the junction kept 7 bases outside the gene matches. This CDR3 has 15 residues. Germline CDR1 and CDR2: ENHRY and SYGVKD. The CDR3, as DNA: TGTGCCATCAGACCCGGGACAGGGGTGGCAGATACGCAGTATTTT. Protein: CAIRPGTGVADTQYF.

The chain combines TRBV2 with TRBJ2-7, with D possibly TRBD2 on 6 matching bases. The V gene lost 8 bases and the J gene lost 6 bases, with 23 bases spanning the gap. The CDR3 runs to 15 residues. Looked up from germline, CDR1 is SNHLY and CDR2 is FYNNEI. CDR3 residues: CASGNAAGLYSEQYF. Written as DNA, the CDR3 is TGTGCCAGCGGTAACGCGGCGGGGTTGTATTCCGAGCAGTACTTC.

V is TRBV13 and J is TRBJ2-2, with D possibly matching TRBD2 (5 bases). Germline loops: CDR1 PRHDT, CDR2 FYEKMQ (reference sequence). The CDR3 is 14 amino acids. V was cut by 2 bases and J by 7 bases, with 11 bases left in between. The CDR3 protein is CASSLRGGGGELFF. CDR3 nucleotide sequence: TGTGCCAGCAGCTTAAGAGGAGGCGGCGGGGAGCTGTTTTTT.

The J gene is TRBJ1-2, the V gene TRBV2; D possibly corresponds to TRBD1 (6 bases). Germline V gene lookup returns CDR1 SNHLY and CDR2 FYNNEI. This CDR3 region has 14 residues. The V end was cut by 3 bases, the J end by 4 bases, with 12 bases between. CDR3 sequence reads: CASSEAPGAYGYTF. The CDR3 DNA follows: TGTGCCAGCAGTGAGGCGCCAGGGGCCTATGGCTACACCTTC. The full variable domain, with the rest looked up from reference TRBV2 and TRBJ1-2, is EPEVTQTPSHQVTQMGQEVILRCVPISNHLYFYWYRQILGQKVEFLVSFYNNEISEKSEIFDDQFSVERPDGSNFTLKIRSTKLEDSAMYFCASSEAPGAYGYTFGSGTRLTVV.

The CDR3 reads CASSQEATGGYEQYF. The CDR3 nucleotides are TGTGCCAGCAGCCAAGAAGCTACAGGGGGCTACGAGCAGTACTTC. The chain links TRBV4-2 to TRBJ2-7; TRBD1 matches at 8 bases. The germline CDR1 and CDR2 sequences are LGHNA and YNFKEQ. J lost 3 bases, V lost 0 bases, and 4 bases had no gene match. The CDR3 has 15 amino acids.

The chain has TRBV19 and TRBJ1-1; 8 bases map to TRBD1. Germline-derived CDR1 and CDR2 are LNHDA and SQIVND (reference sequence). This CDR3 is built from 15 residues. Trimming at V came to 6 bases and at J to 4 bases, leaving 10 bases not matched to a gene. The CDR3 coding sequence is TGTGCCAGTAGGAGAGACAGGGGTAGTAGCACTGAAGCTTTCTTT. This translates into CASRRDRGSSTEAFF.

Regarding this clone: The identical CDR3 is also encoded by other nucleotide sequences in the sample. The chain links TRBV9 to TRBJ2-2; D may be TRBD2 (6 bases). Trimming shortened V by 7 bases and J by 0 bases, and 13 bases separated the two germline ends. The CDR3 spans 15 residues. Germline V gene sequence: CDR1 SGDLS, CDR2 YYNGEE. CDR3 region: CASSPGLANTGELFF. The CDR3 DNA sequence: TGTGCCAGCTCCCCGGGACTCGCGAACACCGGGGAGCTGTTTTTT.

J is TRBJ2-1 and V is TRBV15; TRBD2 matches at 8 bases. The V gene end was trimmed by 7 bases and the J gene end by 9 bases; junction bases not matched to a gene: 11. The CDR3 has 14 amino acids. Per germline, CDR1 LNHNV and CDR2 YYDKDF (reference sequence). In nucleotides, the CDR3 is TGTGCCACCACCGGGGGGGCAAACGGTGGTGAGCAGTTCTTC. Protein product: CATTGGANGGEQFF.

The rearrangement links TRBV2 to TRBJ2-3; D call uncertain. This CDR3 has 12 amino acids. V was trimmed by 7 bases and J by 0 bases, leaving 5 bases between them. Germline V gene sequence: CDR1 SNHLY, CDR2 FYNNEI. The CDR3 reads CASNLSTDTQYF. As DNA, the CDR3 is TGTGCCAGCAATCTAAGCACAGATACGCAGTATTTT.

V and J are TRBV10-3 and TRBJ1-2; D is undetermined. Germline loops: CDR1 ENHRY, CDR2 SYGVKD. This CDR3 region has 13 residues. Trimming removed 2 bases at V and 8 bases at J, with 12 bases between. CDR3 residues: CAISEGPSGGYTF. The DNA for the CDR3 is TGTGCCATCAGTGAGGGGCCCAGTGGAGGCTACACCTTC.

The rearrangement joins TRBV10-3 to TRBJ1-2, with 7 positions matching TRBD1. The germline CDR1 and CDR2 sequences are ENHRY and SYGVKD. With 6 bases clipped from V and 2 bases from J, the junction kept 9 bases outside the gene matches. The CDR3 has 15 residues. CDR3 nucleotides: TGTGCCATCAGAGCCCCCGGGACAGCGAACTATGGCTACACCTTC. Encoded protein: CAIRAPGTANYGYTF.

The chain recombines TRBV29-1 with TRBJ2-7, with D maybe TRBD2 (5 bases). The V end lost 5 bases, the J end lost 5 bases, and 13 bases lay between the germline ends. Germline V gene data show CDR1 as SQVTM and CDR2 as ANQGSEA. CDR3 length: 12 amino acids. The CDR3 is CSVKDPGNEQYF. The DNA for the CDR3 is TGCAGCGTTAAGGACCCCGGGAACGAGCAGTACTTC.

The V gene is TRBV7-3, the J gene TRBJ2-3; 8 positions agree with TRBD2. Germline values: CDR1 SGHTA, CDR2 FQGTGA. CDR3 length: 16 amino acids. The trim removed 3 bases at V and 0 bases at J, leaving 5 bases unmatched. The CDR3: CASSLGLAGSTDTQYF. As DNA, the CDR3 is TGTGCCAGCAGCTTGGGTCTAGCGGGTAGCACAGATACGCAGTATTTT. The entire variable domain, with the rest obtained from reference TRBV7-3 and TRBJ2-3, is as follows: GAGVSQTPSNKVTEKGKYVELRCDPISGHTALYWYRQSLGQGPEFLIYFQGTGAADDSGLPNDRFFAVRPEGSVSTLKIQRTERGDSAVYLCASSLGLAGSTDTQYFGPGTRLTVL.

This clone has only a few counts. The chain carries TRBV19 and TRBJ1-6; D is unresolved. V lost 10 bases and J lost 6, with 13 bases in between. This CDR3 has 13 amino acids. Germline V gives CDR1 LNHDA, CDR2 SQIVND (reference sequence). The CDR3 coding sequence is TGTGCCACTACGGGTACGCTTAATTCACCCCTCCACTTT. This encodes CATTGTLNSPLHF.

DNA for the CDR3: TGTGCCAGCTCACCACCGACAGGGGGCGCGAATGGCTACACCTTC. It specifies CASSPPTGGANGYTF. J is TRBJ1-2 and V is TRBV18, with TRBD1 matching over 10 bases. Germline CDR1 KGHSH, CDR2 LQKENI. V trimming: 0 bases; J trimming: 6 bases; junction bases outside the gene matches: 4. The CDR3 length is 15 residues.